The present T cell receptor beta chain was sequenced within a study of blood T cell repertoires in COVID-19. Study in general: The study drew acute and convalescent COVID-19 samples from the United States, Italy and Spain. Sources were T cells, B-cell-depleted T cells, or PBMCs; the material itself was cDNA or gDNA.

Source study methods: Estimates of nucleated cell counts were drawn from the amplification of reference gene primers. Generated by immunoSEQ multiplex PCR, the TCRdb table keeps only in-frame clones and is missing some. The V and J calls and the clone size are those of that table, but D and trimming were determined from the DNA. The table has 250,000 or so clones, more than 75% seen once; the top ten hold 0.95% to 1%. V gave up 4 bases and J gave up 5 bases; unmatched junction bases: 3. The CDR3 consists of 15 residues. Germline V gives CDR1 SNHLY, CDR2 FYNNEI. V usage is TRBV2 and J usage is TRBJ2-2; 11 bases match TRBD2. The sequence came from a middle-aged woman who had recovered from COVID-19. Material: peripheral blood. The CDR3 loop is CASSARTSGTGELFF. The CDR3 DNA is TGTGCCAGCAGTGCCAGGACTAGCGGGACCGGGGAGCTGTTTTTT.